The T cell receptor (beta chain) under discussion was sequenced for a study of cytomegalovirus exposure and HLA in healthy donors. About the study: HLA-typed donors contributed approximately 86 million unique TCRs, which were held in an early data release.

Primers: 60 Vbeta forward and 13 Jbeta reverse. Sequenced by immunoSEQ multiplex PCR; TCRdb stores in-frame clones only, minus some. The repertoire holds under 200,000 clones, with over 65% as singletons. V lost 10 bases and J lost 4, with 19 bases in between. CDR1 and CDR2 from the germline V gene are MNHNS and SASEGT. This CDR3 is 15 amino acids long. The receptor was derived from a woman in her thirties or forties in good health and CMV-seronegative. The specimen sequenced was PBMCs. The chain joins TRBV6-1 to TRBJ2-2, with a tentative D call TRBD1 (6 bases). CDR3: CAISKQGLGTGELFF. In DNA, the CDR3 is TGTGCCATCTCTAAACAGGGCCTCGGCACCGGGGAGCTGTTTTTT.